The clone carrying this T cell receptor beta chain came up a few times. The antigen remains undetermined. This entry comes from a study of beta chain features in type 1 diabetes. Overall study findings and caveats: In all four CD4+ subsets, TCRB CDR3 length was significantly, moderately reduced in type 1 diabetes.

CD45RO/CCR7/CD25/CD127/CD95/CD27 separated CD4+ naive, central memory, regulatory and stem cell-like memory cells by sorting. This CDR3 region has 16 residues. The V gene's germline CDR1 is LNHNV and CDR2 YYDKDF (reference sequence). Trimming pared 5 bases from V and 7 bases from J, leaving 18 bases between. The entirety of the isolated RNA underwent reverse transcription, so expressed TCRB transcripts were sequenced. The protocol was immunoSEQ multiplex PCR, while the TCRdb copy is restricted to in-frame clones and leaves out a portion. The repertoire has 310,000 or so clones, 9.3% of them found once; the top ten carry approximately 1%.

This TCR was recovered from a man aged 25-45 years with type 1 diabetes. This sequence joins TRBV15 and TRBJ1-6, with a weak D call TRBD1 (6 bases). Sequenced sample: central memory CD4+ T cells from blood. CDR3 sequence (DNA): TGTGCCACCAGCTCGGGGGCGTCGAGGGACAATTCACCCCTCCACTTT. Protein product: CATSSGASRDNSPLHF.